One sample yielded the 8 T cell receptor beta chains listed below, sequenced in a study of blood T cell repertoires in COVID-19 (dated by TCRdb to between 2020 and 2021). Libraries were prepared through the immunoSEQ multiplex PCR assay. TCRdb took this table from immuneACCESS and kept in-frame rearrangements with V and J called. Such tables lack part of the clones; where checked against another copy, unresolved V genes explain under half of the gap, and the rest is unexplained. Counted in this sample were 180,000 or so clones; 70% to 85% of them appeared once. The top ten clonotypes cover roughly 15% of the sample. The sequencing input was PBMCs or T cells enriched from blood (not recorded which). These receptors were collected from a man aged 45 to 65 who had recovered from COVID-19.

V gene TRBV2 combines with J gene TRBJ1-1; a weak D match, TRBD1 (6 bases). CDR3 length equals 15 residues. V was clipped by 8 bases and J by 4 bases, with 20 bases between them. Germline V lookup: CDR1 SNHLY, CDR2 FYNNEI. The CDR3 region is CASETKGGGGTEAFF. The CDR3 nucleotides are TGTGCCAGCGAGACTAAGGGGGGGGGCGGCACTGAAGCTTTCTTT. Looking up the rest from reference TRBV2 and TRBJ1-1 gives the full variable domain: EPEVTQTPSHQVTQMGQEVILRCVPISNHLYFYWYRQILGQKVEFLVSFYNNEISEKSEIFDDQFSVERPDGSNFTLKIRSTKLEDSAMYFCASETKGGGGTEAFFGQGTRLTVV.

The chain uses TRBV5-6 and TRBJ1-2, with TRBD1 as a possible D gene (5 bases). The CDR3 sequence is 15 residues long. V lost 4 bases to trimming and J lost 3 bases, with 16 bases between them. The germline gives CDR1 SGHDT, CDR2 YYEEEE. This CDR3 reads CASSQQQGLYYGYTF. CDR3 nucleotide sequence: TGTGCCAGCAGCCAGCAGCAGGGCCTATACTATGGCTACACCTTC.

This chain joins TRBV12-1 and TRBJ1-1; the D call in the table, TRBD1, was not verified against the DNA. TRBV12-1 is described as a pseudogene. The CDR3 covers 16 residues. CDR3 sequence: CASSCRDRGLNTEAFF. The DNA for the CDR3 is TGTGCCAGCAGCTGCCGGGACAGGGGTCTGAACACTGAAGCTTTCTTT.

In this sample, this clone turned up once. V and J are TRBV7-7 and TRBJ2-1; 7 bases agree with TRBD1. Germline V gene sequence: CDR1 SSHAT, CDR2 FNYEAQ (reference sequence). Trimming removed 3 bases from V and 8 bases from J; junction bases left unmatched: 4. The CDR3 covers 13 residues. The CDR3 is CASSFKGGDEQFF. The CDR3 nucleotides are TGTGCCAGCAGCTTTAAAGGGGGCGATGAGCAGTTCTTC.

This sequence joins TRBV19 and TRBJ2-5, with D maybe TRBD1 (6 bases). This CDR3 spans 13 amino acids. Trimming removed 7 bases from V and 0 bases from J, with 9 bases in between. The germline V gene has CDR1 LNHDA and CDR2 SQIVND (reference sequence). As DNA, the CDR3 is TGTGCCAGTAAGGACAGCCACCAAGAGACCCAGTACTTC. Amino acids: CASKDSHQETQYF.

The chain couples TRBV3-1 (or the pseudogene TRBV3-2) to TRBJ2-3; 13 bases agree with TRBD2. Germline assignment: CDR1 LGHDT and CDR2 YNNKEL (reference sequence). This CDR3 is 17 amino acids long. Trimming took 3 bases from V and 5 from J; bases not matched to a gene: 8. CDR3 nucleotides: TGTGCCAGCAGCCACACGCTACTAGCGGGGGGGCAAGATACGCAGTATTTT. Translating gives CASSHTLLAGGQDTQYF.

There are a few counts of this clone. The chain links TRBV15 to TRBJ1-2; 11 bases align to TRBD1. V was clipped by 4 bases and J by 5 bases; unmatched bases: 6. The germline V gene has CDR1 LNHNV and CDR2 YYDKDF (reference sequence). The CDR3 has 15 residues. DNA of the CDR3: TGTGCCACCAGCATAGGACAGGGGGCAGGGTATGGCTACACCTTC. Translating gives CATSIGQGAGYGYTF.

This chain connects TRBV5-6 to TRBJ2-1; maybe TRBD2 (5 bases). Germline V gene sequence: CDR1 SGHDT, CDR2 YYEEEE. CDR3 size: 15 residues. Trimming removed 6 bases at V and 0 bases at J, with 13 bases between. In DNA form, the CDR3 reads TGTGCCAGCACCTCGGACTTCCGCTCCTACAATGAGCAGTTCTTC. As protein: CASTSDFRSYNEQFF. The full variable domain, with the rest looked up from reference TRBV5-6 and TRBJ2-1, is DAGVTQSPTHLIKTRGQQVTLRCSPKSGHDTVSWYQQALGQGPQFIFQYYEEEERQRGNFPDRFSGHQFPNYSSELNVNALLLGDSALYLCASTSDFRSYNEQFFGPGTRLTVL.